The 22 T cell receptor beta chains presented below share a single source sample, sequenced in a study of cytomegalovirus exposure and HLA in healthy donors. TCRdb's table, derived via immunoSEQ multiplex PCR, lists solely in-frame clones and lacks some. The table includes 120,000 or so clones, more than 70% detected once. The sequencing sample was made of PBMCs. The source of these receptors is a man younger than 30 in good health and CMV-seronegative.

This clone was recorded once. The CDR3: CSVLGDRGMGTEAFF. The CDR3 nucleotides are TGCAGCGTTCTAGGGGACAGGGGCATGGGGACTGAAGCTTTCTTT. The chain employs TRBV29-1 and TRBJ1-1, with 10 nucleotides matching TRBD1. CDR1 is SQVTM, CDR2 ANQGSEA, per germline. The length of the CDR3 is 15 residues. The trim removed 5 bases at V and 5 bases at J, leaving 11 bases unmatched.

This chain joins TRBV7-8 and TRBJ1-5, with 8 bases matching TRBD1. This CDR3 is built from 16 residues. The trim removed 5 bases at V and 2 bases at J, leaving 8 bases unmatched. Germline-derived CDR1 and CDR2 are SGHVS and FQNEAQ. The CDR3 spells CASSPGQVEGNQPQHF. The CDR3 nucleotides read TGTGCCAGCAGCCCGGGACAGGTTGAGGGCAATCAGCCCCAGCATTTT. Full variable domain (missing parts from reference TRBV7-8 and TRBJ1-5): GAGVSQSPRYKVAKRGQDVALRCDPISGHVSLFWYQQALGQGPEFLTYFQNEAQLDKSGLPSDRFFAERPEGSVSTLKIQRTQQEDSAVYLCASSPGQVEGNQPQHFGDGTRLSIL.

The DNA for the CDR3 is TGTGCCAGCAGTTCATATACAGCGGGGGGCTCTGGAAACACCATATATTTT. This translates into CASSSYTAGGSGNTIYF. The V and J genes are TRBV27 and TRBJ1-3; D is possibly TRBD1 (5 bases). The CDR3 is 17 residues long. Trimming stripped 4 bases from V and 0 bases from J, with 16 bases between. CDR1 and CDR2 from the germline V gene are MNHEY and SMNVEV (reference sequence).

The chain carries TRBV28 and TRBJ1-1; 7 positions agree with TRBD1. The V and J ends lost 3 bases and 4 bases, in that order; junction bases with no gene match: 8. CDR3 size: 15 residues. Germline loops: CDR1 MDHEN, CDR2 SYDVKM. The CDR3 DNA sequence: TGTGCCAGCAGTTTTGATAGGGGGCTTATCACTGAAGCTTTCTTT. Translating it yields CASSFDRGLITEAFF.

The V gene is TRBV6-5, the J gene TRBJ1-5, with a possible D match to TRBD1 (6 bases). The CDR3 is 13 residues long. CDR1 is MNHEY, CDR2 SVGAGI, per germline. V dropped 6 bases and J dropped 4 bases, with 10 bases sitting between them. The DNA of the CDR3 is TGTGCCAGCAGCCGGACAGTAAATCAGCCCCAGCATTTT. It codes for CASSRTVNQPQHF.

V and J are TRBV6-5 and TRBJ1-4, with TRBD1 matching over 7 bases. CDR3 size: 15 residues. Germline trimming cut 6 bases from V and 2 bases from J; bases unmatched to any gene: 6. CDR1 and CDR2 (germline): MNHEY, SVGAGI. The CDR3 DNA follows: TGTGCCAGCAGGAGCGACAGGGCGACTAATGAAAAACTGTTTTTT. It translates to CASRSDRATNEKLFF.

V and J are TRBV7-9 and TRBJ2-1; 12 positions match TRBD1. CDR1 and CDR2 from the germline V gene are SEHNR and FQNEAQ (reference sequence). CDR3 length equals 15 residues. The junction had 5 bases not matched to a gene; V was cut back by 4 bases and J by 7 bases. Written as DNA, the CDR3 is TGTGCCAGCAGCTCCCGGGACAGGGGGCGGAATGAGCAGTTCTTC. Its protein is CASSSRDRGRNEQFF.

The chain joins TRBV7-2 to TRBJ2-1; TRBD2 matches at 9 bases. V lost 7 bases, J lost 6 bases, and 10 bases stayed unmatched. The CDR3 is made up of 15 amino acids. Germline CDR1 and CDR2: SGHTA and FQGNSA. The CDR3 DNA is TGTGCCAGCACCGACCTAGCGGGACTCACCAATGAGCAGTTCTTC. Amino acid sequence: CASTDLAGLTNEQFF.

The chain employs TRBV14 and TRBJ2-7; TRBD1 aligns across 7 bases. This CDR3 is 15 amino acids long. V trimming: 1 base; J trimming: 0 bases; junction bases outside the gene matches: 3. Germline CDR1 reads SGHDN; CDR2 reads FVKESK. In nucleotides, the CDR3 is TGTGCCAGCAGCCAAGCAGGGGGTAACTCCTACGAGCAGTACTTC. Translation: CASSQAGGNSYEQYF.

V and J are TRBV5-6 and TRBJ2-7, with D possibly matching TRBD2 (6 bases). V shed 0 bases and J shed 5 bases, with 9 bases lying between them. The CDR3 is 13 residues long. Per the germline V gene, CDR1 is SGHDT and CDR2 is YYEEEE. CDR3 protein: CASSLERGNEQYF. The DNA of the CDR3 is TGTGCCAGCAGCTTGGAACGGGGGAACGAGCAGTACTTC.

This clone has just one count. In DNA, the CDR3 is TGTGCCAGCAGCCTACAGAGCCACACACGGGAGACCCAGTACTTC. Amino acids: CASSLQSHTRETQYF. The genes are TRBV7-6 and TRBJ2-5; unclear D gene. Per the germline V gene, CDR1 is SGHVS and CDR2 is FNYEAQ. The V and J ends lost 5 bases and 5 bases respectively, with 18 bases between them. The CDR3 runs 15 residues.

V and J are TRBV5-4 and TRBJ2-3; D call uncertain. The ends were cut back, 5 bases at V and 0 bases at J, with 7 bases in the middle. CDR1 and CDR2 from the germline V gene are SGHNT and YYREEE (reference sequence). The CDR3 is made up of 13 amino acids. The CDR3 spells CASSPISTDTQYF. DNA of the CDR3: TGTGCCAGCAGTCCTATAAGCACAGATACGCAGTATTTT.

The chain uses TRBV29-1 and TRBJ2-2; 8 nucleotides match TRBD2. CDR3 size: 13 residues. V was clipped by 7 bases and J by 6 bases; unmatched bases: 7. Per the germline V gene, CDR1 is SQVTM and CDR2 is ANQGSEA. The CDR3 spells CSGGLAWAGELFF. The CDR3 nucleotides read TGCAGCGGTGGACTAGCATGGGCCGGGGAGCTGTTTTTT.

The chain carries TRBV28 and TRBJ2-1, with 10 bases aligning to TRBD1. CDR1 and CDR2 (germline): MDHEN, SYDVKM. The CDR3 has 16 residues. V trimming: 2 bases; J trimming: 8 bases; junction bases outside the gene matches: 9. The CDR3 DNA follows: TGTGCCAGCAGTTTACACCAAGGACAGGGGGGGTATGAGCAGTTCTTC. Its protein is CASSLHQGQGGYEQFF.

The chain employs TRBV7-2 and TRBJ2-4; D call uncertain. This CDR3 contains 12 residues. With 3 bases removed from V and 6 bases from J, the gap between germline ends came to 6 bases. CDR1 SGHTA and CDR2 FQGNSA come from the germline V gene. Here the CDR3 reads CASSFPGNIQYF. CDR3 coding DNA: TGTGCCAGCAGCTTTCCAGGAAACATTCAGTACTTC.

The chain recombines TRBV5-4 with TRBJ1-2; maybe TRBD1 (6 bases). This CDR3 region has 15 residues. Germline V gene sequence: CDR1 SGHNT, CDR2 YYREEE (reference sequence). V lost 4 bases and J 4 bases, leaving 17 bases between the germline ends. In DNA, the CDR3 is TGTGCCAGCAGCCTGGAGGACAGTATGCTCTATGGCTACACCTTC. This codes for CASSLEDSMLYGYTF.

The chain is built from TRBV29-1 and TRBJ2-7; weak D call: TRBD1 (5 bases). With 3 bases removed from V and 2 bases from J, the gap between germline ends came to 11 bases. CDR3 length: 13 amino acids. Germline values: CDR1 SQVTM, CDR2 ANQGSEA. The CDR3 DNA follows: TGCAGCGTTGACGCAGGGCCGACCTACGAGCAGTACTTC. Amino acid sequence: CSVDAGPTYEQYF.

The V gene is TRBV19, the J gene TRBJ1-6; D remains unclear. CDR1 is LNHDA, CDR2 SQIVND, per germline (reference sequence). The V end lost 4 bases, the J end lost 11 bases, and 21 bases lay between the germline ends. This CDR3 has 16 amino acids. In DNA, the CDR3 is TGTGCCAGTAGTAGACCGCCTTCGGTCGGGGATCCACCCCTCCACTTT. This sequence encodes CASSRPPSVGDPPLHF.

This clone was recorded a few times. A junction boundary mismatches the germline segment, possibly from a read error. This rearrangement joins TRBV19 to TRBJ2-2, with 10 bases lining up with TRBD2. CDR3 size: 18 residues. Germline CDR1 and CDR2: LNHDA and SQIVND (reference sequence). CDR3 amino acids: CASSSFIGASGSSGELFF. The CDR3 DNA reads as TGTGCCAGCAGTAGTTTCATTGGGGCTAGCGGGAGCTCCGGGGAGCTGTTTTTT.

The J gene is TRBJ1-1, the V gene TRBV2; tentative D call: TRBD1 (6 bases). Between the trimmed V and J ends, which lost 2 bases and 0 bases, there was a span of 13 bases. There are 16 residues in the CDR3. Germline V gene sequence: CDR1 SNHLY, CDR2 FYNNEI. This chain's CDR3 is CASSETHRVLNTEAFF. In nucleotides, the CDR3 is TGTGCCAGCAGTGAAACCCACAGGGTTTTGAACACTGAAGCTTTCTTT.

The chain uses TRBV27 and TRBJ2-5; tentatively, D is TRBD1 (5 bases). Deletions cut 6 bases from V and 5 bases from J, with 10 bases between. Per germline, CDR1 MNHEY and CDR2 SMNVEV (reference sequence). The CDR3 has 12 residues. CDR3 amino acids: CASRTGLETQYF. The DNA of the CDR3 is TGTGCCAGCAGAACAGGTTTGGAGACCCAGTACTTC.

This chain joins TRBV10-1 and TRBJ2-3; D not resolved. V lost 5 bases and J lost 2, with 11 bases in between. There are 14 residues in the CDR3. CDR1 is WNHNN and CDR2 is SYGVQD in the germline V gene (reference sequence). The CDR3 DNA is TGCGCCAGCAGTAGACCCCAGGCCACAGATACGCAGTATTTT. This sequence encodes CASSRPQATDTQYF.